These T cell receptor beta chains were read from a single sample in a study of vaccination effects on CD4 cells after COVID-19. Their cognate antigens are unknown. The table came from immunoSEQ multiplex PCR; TCRdb's copy has only in-frame clones and leaves some out. This table has 40,000 to 45,000 clones, 76% appearing once. Specimen: CD4+ T cells from PBMCs cultured without peptide, collected after COVID-19 vaccination. The receptors originated from a human donor who had a prior SARS-CoV-2 infection. The conserved cysteine and the conserved F or W are not part of the CDR3 here. Only some rows state a clone size, as once, few, many or a class for expanded clones.

V gene,clone size,CDR3 protein
TRBV6-5,.,ASRTGTEYNEQF
TRBV5-5,.,ASSFSPGETQY
TRBV19,.,ASSGGAGMQY
TRBV11-2,few,ASSFQGLAED
TRBV5-4,.,ASSGKAALGNEQF
TRBV5-6,.,ASSWGGVGADTQY
TRBV12-3/TRBV12-4,.,ASSGGNQPQH
TRBV6-6,few,ASSSIQGLNNSPLH
TRBV10-2,.,ASSETGVETERTGANVLT
TRBV5-6,.,ASSLTGANLYNEQF
TRBV5-4,few,ASSLRGGYEQY
TRBV28,few,ASSSGQGNQPQH
TRBV5-4,.,ASSHPGQGAYEQY
TRBV5-1,few,ASSLGAGRNYGYT
TRBV7-8,once,ASSLSRLAGGDEQF
TRBV25-1,.,ASSELWQGNTGELF
TRBV7-3,.,ASSPLTVVGTEAF
TRBV2,.,ASSESVRGTQY